This entry is about one TCR beta chain. Libraries were prepared by immunoSEQ multiplex PCR; TCRdb keeps only in-frame clonotypes and omits some of them. The table has over 120,000 clones, 87% seen once; the top ten hold around 10%. V lost 0 bases and J lost 6, with 4 bases in between. CDR1 SGHNT and CDR2 YYREEE come from the germline V gene (reference sequence). The CDR3 has 12 residues. The entry originates in a study of blood T cell repertoires in COVID-19. At the level of the study: COVID-19 samples collected from the United States, Italy and Spain covered acute and convalescent phases. T cells, B-cell-depleted T cells, or PBMCs provided the cDNA or gDNA that served as material.

Assignments of participants to cohorts depended upon their own reported clinical history. The sequenced sample was PBMCs or T cells enriched from blood (not recorded which). This TCR was recovered from a man between 60 and 70 years old who had recovered from COVID-19. This sequence joins TRBV5-4 and TRBJ1-3; the D is unclear. The CDR3 loop is CASSLDLNTIYF. The CDR3 nucleotides are TGTGCCAGCAGCTTGGACTTAAACACCATATATTTT.